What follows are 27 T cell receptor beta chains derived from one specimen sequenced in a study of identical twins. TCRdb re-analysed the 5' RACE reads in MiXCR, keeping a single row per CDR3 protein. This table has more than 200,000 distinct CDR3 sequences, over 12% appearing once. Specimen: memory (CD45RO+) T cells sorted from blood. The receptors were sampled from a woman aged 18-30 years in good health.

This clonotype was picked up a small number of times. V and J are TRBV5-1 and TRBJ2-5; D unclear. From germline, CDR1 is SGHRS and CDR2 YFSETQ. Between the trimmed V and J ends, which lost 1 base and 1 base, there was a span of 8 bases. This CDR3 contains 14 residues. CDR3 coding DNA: TGCGCCAGCAGCTTGAATCCAGCCCAAGAGACCCAGTACTTC. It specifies CASSLNPAQETQYF.

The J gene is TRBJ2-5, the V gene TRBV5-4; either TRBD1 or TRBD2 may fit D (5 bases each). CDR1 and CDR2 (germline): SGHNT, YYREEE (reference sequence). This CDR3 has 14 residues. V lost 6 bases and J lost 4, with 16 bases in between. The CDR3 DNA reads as TGTGCCAGCAACGTCCGGGGCGGAGGAGAGACCCAGTACTTC. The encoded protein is CASNVRGGGETQYF.

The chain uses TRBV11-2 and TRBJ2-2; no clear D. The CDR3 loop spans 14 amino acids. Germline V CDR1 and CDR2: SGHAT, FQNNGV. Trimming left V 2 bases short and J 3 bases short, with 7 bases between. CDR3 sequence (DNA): TGTGCCAGCAGCTTATTACGGGACACCGGGGAGCTGTTTTTT. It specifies CASSLLRDTGELFF.

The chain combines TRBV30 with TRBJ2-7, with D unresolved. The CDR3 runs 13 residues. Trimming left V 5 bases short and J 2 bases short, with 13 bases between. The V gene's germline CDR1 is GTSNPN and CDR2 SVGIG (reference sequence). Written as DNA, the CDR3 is TGTGCCTGGGGGGTCCCCGGACCCTACGAGCAGTACTTC. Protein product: CAWGVPGPYEQYF. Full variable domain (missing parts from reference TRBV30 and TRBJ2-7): SQTIHQWPATLVQPVGSPLSLECTVEGTSNPNLYWYRQAAGRGLQLLFYSVGIGQISSEVPQNLSASRPQDRQFILSSKKLLLSDSGFYLCAWGVPGPYEQYFGPGTRLTVT.

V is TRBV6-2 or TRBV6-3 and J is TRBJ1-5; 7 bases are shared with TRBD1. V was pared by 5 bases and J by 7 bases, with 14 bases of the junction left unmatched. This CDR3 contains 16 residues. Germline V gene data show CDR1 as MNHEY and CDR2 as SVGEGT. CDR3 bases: TGTGCCAGCAGTCTCCATCTCACAGGGGAAGTCCAGCCCCAGCATTTT. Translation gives CASSLHLTGEVQPQHF.

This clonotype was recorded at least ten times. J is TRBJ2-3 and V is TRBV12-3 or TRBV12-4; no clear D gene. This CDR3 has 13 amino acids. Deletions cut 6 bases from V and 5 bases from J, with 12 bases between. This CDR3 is CASRGTIIDTQYF. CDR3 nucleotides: TGTGCCAGCAGAGGAACTATTATAGATACGCAGTATTTT.

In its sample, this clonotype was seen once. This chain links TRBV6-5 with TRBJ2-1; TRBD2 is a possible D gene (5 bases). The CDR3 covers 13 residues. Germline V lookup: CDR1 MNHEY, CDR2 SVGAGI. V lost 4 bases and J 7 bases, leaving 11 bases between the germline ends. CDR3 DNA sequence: TGTGCCAGCAGTTCGCGACTACTGAATGAGCAGTTCTTC. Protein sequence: CASSSRLLNEQFF.

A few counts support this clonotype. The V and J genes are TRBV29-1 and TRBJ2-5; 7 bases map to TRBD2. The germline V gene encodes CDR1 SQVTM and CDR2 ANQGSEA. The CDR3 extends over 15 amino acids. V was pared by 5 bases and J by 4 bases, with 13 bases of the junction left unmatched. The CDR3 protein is CSVPPREGSAETQYF. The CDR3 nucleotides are TGCAGCGTTCCCCCAAGGGAGGGGTCGGCAGAGACCCAGTACTTC.

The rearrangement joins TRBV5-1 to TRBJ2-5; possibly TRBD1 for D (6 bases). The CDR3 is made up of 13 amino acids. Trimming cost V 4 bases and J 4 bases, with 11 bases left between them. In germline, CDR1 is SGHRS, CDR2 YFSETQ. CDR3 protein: CASSVQGSETQYF. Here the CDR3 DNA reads TGCGCCAGCAGCGTACAGGGTTCAGAGACCCAGTACTTC.

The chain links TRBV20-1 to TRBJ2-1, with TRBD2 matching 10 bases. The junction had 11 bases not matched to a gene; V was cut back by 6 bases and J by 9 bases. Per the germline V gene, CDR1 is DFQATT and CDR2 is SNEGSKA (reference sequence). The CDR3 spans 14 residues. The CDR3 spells CSASRNLAGGEQFF. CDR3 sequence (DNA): TGCAGTGCGAGTCGCAATTTAGCGGGAGGTGAGCAGTTCTTC.

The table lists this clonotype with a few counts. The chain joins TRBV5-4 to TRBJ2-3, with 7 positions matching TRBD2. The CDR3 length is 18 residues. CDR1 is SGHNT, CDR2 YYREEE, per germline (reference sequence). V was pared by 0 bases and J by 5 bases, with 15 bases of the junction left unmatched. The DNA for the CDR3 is TGTGCCAGCAGCTTGGCCGGAAATAGCGGGCCAAGGGTAGATACGCAGTATTTT. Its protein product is CASSLAGNSGPRVDTQYF.

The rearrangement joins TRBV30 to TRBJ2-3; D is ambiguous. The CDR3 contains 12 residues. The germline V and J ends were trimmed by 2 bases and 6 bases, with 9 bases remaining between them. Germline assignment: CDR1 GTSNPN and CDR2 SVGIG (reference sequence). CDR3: CAWSRFQDTQYF. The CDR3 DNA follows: TGTGCCTGGAGTCGTTTTCAGGATACGCAGTATTTT.

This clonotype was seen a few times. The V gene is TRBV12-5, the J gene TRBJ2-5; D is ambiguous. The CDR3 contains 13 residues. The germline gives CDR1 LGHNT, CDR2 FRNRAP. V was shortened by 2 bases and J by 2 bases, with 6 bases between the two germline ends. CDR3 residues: CASGLRQQETQYF. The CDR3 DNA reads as TGTGCTAGTGGTTTGCGCCAACAAGAGACCCAGTACTTC.

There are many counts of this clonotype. CDR3 loop: CASSQAGLAPGELFF. The CDR3 bases are TGCGCCAGCAGCCAGGCGGGACTAGCCCCCGGGGAGCTGTTTTTT. V is TRBV4-1 and J is TRBJ2-2; 9 bases match TRBD2. This CDR3 region has 15 residues. Germline V CDR1 and CDR2: MGHRA, YSYEKL. V dropped 3 bases and J dropped 6; count of bases not matched to a gene: 5.

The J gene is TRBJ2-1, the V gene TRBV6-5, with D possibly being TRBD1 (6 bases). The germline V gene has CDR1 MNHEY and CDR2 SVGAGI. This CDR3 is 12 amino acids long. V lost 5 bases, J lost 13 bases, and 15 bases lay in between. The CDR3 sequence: CASSPQQGRQFF. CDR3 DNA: TGTGCCAGCAGTCCCCAACAGGGTCGACAGTTCTTC.

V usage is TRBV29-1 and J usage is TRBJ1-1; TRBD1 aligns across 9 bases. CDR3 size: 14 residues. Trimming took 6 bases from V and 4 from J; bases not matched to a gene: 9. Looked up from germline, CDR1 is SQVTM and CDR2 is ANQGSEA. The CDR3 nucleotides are TGCAGCGTCAGGCGGGACAGGGCGGTCACTGAAGCTTTCTTT. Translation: CSVRRDRAVTEAFF.

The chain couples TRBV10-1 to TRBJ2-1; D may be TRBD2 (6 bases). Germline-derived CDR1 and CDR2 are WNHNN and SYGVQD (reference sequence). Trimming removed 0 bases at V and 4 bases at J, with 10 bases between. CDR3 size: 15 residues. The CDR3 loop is CASSESSGSYNEQFF. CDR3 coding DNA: TGCGCCAGCAGTGAGTCGAGCGGGTCATACAATGAGCAGTTCTTC.

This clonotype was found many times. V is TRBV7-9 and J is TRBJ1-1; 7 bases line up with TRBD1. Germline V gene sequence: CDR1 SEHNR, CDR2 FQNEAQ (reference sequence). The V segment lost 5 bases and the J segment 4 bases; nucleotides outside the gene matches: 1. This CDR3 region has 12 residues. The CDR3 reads CASSRQGTEAFF. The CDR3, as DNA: TGTGCCAGCAGCCGACAGGGCACTGAAGCTTTCTTT.

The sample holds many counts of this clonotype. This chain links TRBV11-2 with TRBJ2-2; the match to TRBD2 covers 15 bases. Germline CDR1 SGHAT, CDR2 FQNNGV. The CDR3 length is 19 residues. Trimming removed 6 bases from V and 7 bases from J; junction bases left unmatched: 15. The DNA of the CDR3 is TGTGCCAGCAGTTCAAGGTGGACTAGCGGGGGGGCCGTCGTCGGGGAGCTGTTTTTT. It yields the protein CASSSRWTSGGAVVGELFF.

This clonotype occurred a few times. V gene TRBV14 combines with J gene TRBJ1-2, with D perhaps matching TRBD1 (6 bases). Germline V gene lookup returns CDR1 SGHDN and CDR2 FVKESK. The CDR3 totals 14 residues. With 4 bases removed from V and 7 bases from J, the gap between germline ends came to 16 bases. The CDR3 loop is CASSPLGGAVGYTF. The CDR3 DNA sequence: TGTGCCAGCAGCCCCCTGGGGGGGGCGGTTGGCTACACCTTC.

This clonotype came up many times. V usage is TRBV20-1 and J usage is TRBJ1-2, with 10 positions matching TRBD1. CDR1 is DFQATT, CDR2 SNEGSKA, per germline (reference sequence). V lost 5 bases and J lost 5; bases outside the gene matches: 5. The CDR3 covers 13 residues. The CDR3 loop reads CSALPGQGYGYTF. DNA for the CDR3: TGCAGTGCTTTGCCGGGACAGGGGTATGGCTACACCTTC.

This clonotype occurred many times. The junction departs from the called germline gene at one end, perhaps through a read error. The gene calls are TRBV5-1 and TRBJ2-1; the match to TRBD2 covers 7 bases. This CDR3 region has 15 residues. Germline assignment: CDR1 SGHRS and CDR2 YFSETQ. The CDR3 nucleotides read TGTGCCAGCTCACTGGGCGGGAGCTCCTACAATGAGCAGTTCTTC. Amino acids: CASSLGGSSYNEQFF.

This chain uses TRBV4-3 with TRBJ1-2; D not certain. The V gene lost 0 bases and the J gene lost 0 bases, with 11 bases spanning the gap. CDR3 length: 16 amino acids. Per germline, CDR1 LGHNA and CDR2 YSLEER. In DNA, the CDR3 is TGCGCCAGCAGCCAAGACGTCCCCATTGCTAACTATGGCTACACCTTC. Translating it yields CASSQDVPIANYGYTF.

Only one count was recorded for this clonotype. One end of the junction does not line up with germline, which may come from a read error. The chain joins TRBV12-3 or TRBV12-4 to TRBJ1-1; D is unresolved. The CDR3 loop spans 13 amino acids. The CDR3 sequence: CACSLAENTEAFF. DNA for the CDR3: TGTGCCTGCAGTTTAGCAGAGAACACTGAAGCTTTCTTT.

Here the CDR3 DNA reads TGCAGTGCTAGATCCGGGAGATCCTTTGGGCATGAGCAGTTCTTC. It encodes CSARSGRSFGHEQFF. The rearrangement links TRBV20-1 to TRBJ2-1, with D possibly being TRBD2 (6 bases). This CDR3 has 15 residues. Germline loops: CDR1 DFQATT, CDR2 SNEGSKA (reference sequence). Trimming cost V 2 bases and J 8 bases, with 19 bases left between them.

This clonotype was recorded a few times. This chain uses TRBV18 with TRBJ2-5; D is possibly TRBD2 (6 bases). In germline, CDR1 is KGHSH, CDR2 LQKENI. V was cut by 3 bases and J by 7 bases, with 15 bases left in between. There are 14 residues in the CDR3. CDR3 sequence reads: CASSPRREDVTQYF. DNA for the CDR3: TGTGCCAGCTCACCCCGCAGGGAGGACGTGACCCAGTACTTC.

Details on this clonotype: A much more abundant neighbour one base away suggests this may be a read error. Here the CDR3 DNA reads TGTGCCAGCTCACCGGTACAGAAAGAGACCCAGTACTTC. Its translation is CASSPVQKETQYF. The chain couples TRBV18 to TRBJ2-5, with D hard to call. Per germline, CDR1 KGHSH and CDR2 LQKENI. Trimming took 3 bases from V and 3 from J, leaving 8 bases between them. CDR3 size: 13 residues.